This passage covers 8 T cell receptor beta chains from one sample sequenced in a study of T cell responses to AZD1222 COVID-19 vaccine. Produced via immunoSEQ multiplex PCR; TCRdb's table is partial and in-frame only. The sample includes 120,000 or so clones, around 90% of them seen just once. The source material was peripheral blood, sampled on day 0 of AZD1222 vaccination. These receptors were taken from an adult in good health.

In its sample, this clone was seen a few times. The V and J genes are TRBV10-3 and TRBJ2-5, with 8 bases aligning to TRBD1. The V gene's germline CDR1 is ENHRY and CDR2 SYGVKD. V shed 4 bases and J 5 bases; nucleotides not matched to a gene: 3. The length of the CDR3 is 13 residues. The CDR3, as DNA: TGTGCCATCAGTGGAACAGGGGGGGAGACCCAGTACTTC. It translates to CAISGTGGETQYF.

This chain links TRBV7-3 with TRBJ2-3, with 11 bases aligning to TRBD1. This CDR3 is 15 amino acids long. With 5 bases clipped from V and 7 bases from J, the junction kept 8 bases outside the gene matches. Germline V gene lookup returns CDR1 SGHTA and CDR2 FQGTGA. CDR3 in amino acids: CASSHPGQGDYTQYF. Written as DNA, the CDR3 is TGTGCCAGCAGCCATCCGGGACAGGGGGATTATACGCAGTATTTT. The full variable domain, with the rest looked up from reference TRBV7-3 and TRBJ2-3, is GAGVSQTPSNKVTEKGKYVELRCDPISGHTALYWYRQSLGQGPEFLIYFQGTGAADDSGLPNDRFFAVRPEGSVSTLKIQRTERGDSAVYLCASSHPGQGDYTQYFGPGTRLTVL.

This rearrangement joins TRBV7-3 to TRBJ2-1; tentatively, D is TRBD2 (6 bases). Trimming took off 5 bases at V and 0 bases at J, with 17 bases between the two ends. The CDR3 consists of 17 residues. The germline CDR1 and CDR2 sequences are SGHTA and FQGTGA. This CDR3 reads CASSQDSGSTSYNEQFF. Written as DNA, the CDR3 is TGTGCCAGCAGCCAAGATAGCGGATCGACCTCCTACAATGAGCAGTTCTTC.

This chain joins TRBV20-1 and TRBJ1-5, with D tentatively TRBD1 (5 bases). With 3 bases removed from V and 2 bases from J, the gap between germline ends came to 8 bases. The CDR3 is 13 residues long. CDR1 and CDR2 from the germline V gene are DFQATT and SNEGSKA (reference sequence). The CDR3 DNA sequence: TGCAGTGCTAGTGGGGGGGGCAATCAGCCCCAGCATTTT. Its translation is CSASGGGNQPQHF.

V usage is TRBV5-6 and J usage is TRBJ2-3; D is ambiguous. The CDR3 is made up of 16 amino acids. The germline V gene has CDR1 SGHDT and CDR2 YYEEEE. V was pared by 0 bases and J by 0 bases, with 11 bases between. The DNA for the CDR3 is TGTGCCAGCAGCTTGGTAGGCGTACCTAGCACAGATACGCAGTATTTT. Translation gives CASSLVGVPSTDTQYF.

The gene calls are TRBV7-6 and TRBJ1-4; D is unresolved. The length of the CDR3 is 15 residues. The germline CDR1 and CDR2 sequences are SGHVS and FNYEAQ. Trimming pared 5 bases from V and 8 bases from J, leaving 18 bases between. The CDR3 reads CASSTSSGNGEKLFF. The CDR3 DNA sequence: TGTGCCAGCAGCACTTCCTCCGGGAATGGGGAAAAACTGTTTTTT.

The genes are TRBV2 and TRBJ1-3, with D possibly TRBD1 on 5 matching bases. Germline-derived CDR1 and CDR2 are SNHLY and FYNNEI. This CDR3 comprises 14 residues. Trimming cost V 8 bases and J 8 bases, with 19 bases left between them. CDR3 sequence (DNA): TGTGCCAGCTCGTTGTTGGGAGGGGAAGACACCATATATTTT. Amino acid sequence: CASSLLGGEDTIYF.

The chain combines TRBV7-8 with TRBJ2-2; D assignment may be TRBD1 or TRBD2 (6 bases each). Per germline, CDR1 SGHVS and CDR2 FQNEAQ. The CDR3 loop spans 14 amino acids. Trimming left V 6 bases short and J 9 bases short, with 17 bases between. The CDR3 DNA reads as TGTGCCAGCAGAGCCCTAGCGACAGGCAGGGAGCTGTTTTTT. Residues: CASRALATGRELFF.